This is a list of T cell receptor beta chains from one sample in a study of blood T cell repertoires in COVID-19. Clones were sequenced by immunoSEQ multiplex PCR, and TCRdb holds only the in-frame ones, with some missing. The sample records around 700,000 clones, approximately 90% being singletons. Source material: peripheral blood. These TCRs come from a woman between 18 and 29 years old with acute or convalescent COVID-19. CDR3s include the opening cysteine and the closing phenylalanine or tryptophan. The D gene is left open where the match is weak. Not all rows give a size; the values are once, few, many and, for expanded clones, a class.

TRBD2 | TRBJ2-1 | TRBV19 | . | CASSIVDKREGNEQFF | TGTGCCAGTAGTATAGTTGATAAGAGGGAGGGCAATGAGCAGTTCTTC
. | TRBJ2-3 | TRBV18 | . | CASSPSGAGALTDTQYF | TGTGCCAGCTCACCCTCGGGGGCGGGGGCCCTCACAGATACGCAGTATTTT
. | TRBJ1-6 | TRBV15 | . | CATSRDRSFSSYNSPLHF | TGTGCCACCAGCAGAGATCGGAGTTTTAGCTCCTATAATTCACCCCTCCACTTT
TRBD1 | TRBJ1-2 | TRBV7-2 | . | CASSFRSKTGTDYGYTF | TGTGCCAGCAGCTTTCGCAGCAAGACAGGGACGGATTATGGCTACACCTTC
TRBD1 | TRBJ1-1 | TRBV24-1 | . | CATSDPRTGRAFF | TGTGCCACCAGTGATCCCCGGACAGGGAGGGCTTTCTTT
. | TRBJ2-4 | TRBV21-1 | . | CASLFGLGTGRERVAKNIQYF | .
TRBD1 | TRBJ1-3 | TRBV19 | . | CASSRTGTGNTIYF | TGTGCCAGTAGTCGGACAGGAACTGGAAACACCATATATTTT
. | TRBJ1-1 | TRBV6-5 | . | CASSRGGPTEAFF | TGTGCCAGCAGTCGGGGGGGCCCCACTGAAGCTTTCTTT
. | TRBJ1-4 | TRBV7-9 | . | CASSPPRGGEKLFF | TGTGCCAGCAGCCCACCCAGGGGTGGTGAAAAACTGTTTTTT
TRBD1 | TRBJ1-2 | TRBV29-1 | . | CSVEARTGSDYGYTF | TGCAGCGTTGAAGCCCGGACAGGGTCGGACTATGGCTACACCTTC
. | TRBJ1-5 | TRBV28 | . | CASTITRGQPQHF | TGTGCCAGCACCATCACCCGCGGTCAGCCCCAGCATTTT
TRBD1 | TRBJ2-7 | TRBV27 | . | CASSSTYRGEQYF | TGTGCCAGCAGTTCCACCTACAGGGGCGAGCAGTACTTC
. | TRBJ2-7 | TRBV4-3 | . | CASSRGTQLYNYEQYF | TGCGCCAGCAGCCGCGGGACCCAGCTATACAACTACGAGCAGTACTTC
TRBD1 | TRBJ1-4 | TRBV25-1 | . | CASSEWGTENEKLFF | TGTGCCAGCAGTGAATGGGGGACAGAGAATGAAAAACTGTTTTTT
. | TRBJ1-2 | TRBV19 | . | CASSSPAGRRHGYTF | TGTGCCAGTAGTTCCCCCGCGGGCCGGAGACATGGCTACACCTTC
. | TRBJ1-1 | TRBV14 | . | CASSQDRPGVTEAFF | TGTGCCAGCAGCCAAGATAGGCCCGGGGTCACTGAAGCTTTCTTT
TRBD1 | TRBJ1-2 | TRBV20-1 | . | CSAKRDSRYTF | TGCAGTGCTAAACGGGACAGCCGCTACACCTTC
. | TRBJ1-3 | TRBV7-7 | . | CASSEDSGNTIYF | TGTGCCAGCAGCGAGGATTCTGGAAACACCATATATTTT
. | TRBJ2-5 | TRBV1 | . | CTSSQRLAGGGETQYF | TGCACCAGCAGCCAACGACTAGCGGGGGGGGGAGAGACCCAGTACTTC
. | TRBJ1-1 | TRBV5-1 | . | CASSLMAGVNTEAFF | TGCGCCAGCAGCTTGATGGCAGGGGTGAACACTGAAGCTTTCTTT
. | TRBJ2-2 | TRBV12-3/TRBV12-4 | . | CASNRNTGELFF | TGTGCCAGCAACAGGAACACCGGGGAGCTGTTTTTT
. | TRBJ2-1 | TRBV11-3 | . | CASSLDFDNEQFF | TGTGCCAGCAGCTTAGACTTCGACAATGAGCAGTTCTTC
TRBD2 | TRBJ2-5 | TRBV13 | . | CASSPPGGDPQETQYF | TGTGCCAGCAGCCCTCCGGGGGGAGATCCCCAAGAGACCCAGTACTTC
. | TRBJ1-5 | TRBV5-1 | . | CASSSNQQGTLGNQPQHF | TGCGCCAGCAGCTCAAACCAACAGGGAACTCTGGGCAATCAGCCCCAGCATTTT
. | TRBJ1-2 | TRBV19 | . | CASTHRGGADGYTF | TGTGCCAGTACGCACCGCGGGGGCGCAGATGGCTACACCTTC
. | TRBJ2-1 | TRBV28 | . | CASSLLGSGNEQFF | TGTGCCAGCAGTTTATTGGGCAGTGGCAATGAGCAGTTCTTC
. | TRBJ1-1 | TRBV19 | few | CASRIQGANTEAFF | TGTGCCAGTCGAATACAGGGAGCTAACACTGAAGCTTTCTTT
. | TRBJ2-2 | TRBV6-4 | . | CASSADRDYTGELFF | TGTGCCAGCAGTGCAGACAGGGACTACACCGGGGAGCTGTTTTTT
. | TRBJ1-6 | TRBV7-9 | . | CASGESSQSNSPLHF | TGTGCCAGCGGGGAGTCGAGTCAGAGTAATTCACCCCTCCACTTT
TRBD1 | TRBJ1-2 | TRBV5-4 | . | CASRLFDRGVGGYTF | TGTGCCAGCAGGTTGTTCGACAGGGGGGTAGGGGGCTACACCTTC
. | TRBJ1-6 | TRBV6-5 | . | CASGYGRVYPLHF | TGTGCCAGCGGATACGGGAGGGTTTACCCCCTCCACTTT
. | TRBJ1-2 | TRBV19 | . | CASSIEWRAGYTF | TGTGCCAGTAGTATAGAGTGGAGGGCTGGCTACACCTTC
. | TRBJ1-2 | TRBV20-1 | . | CSARNFYGYTF | TGCAGTGCTAGAAACTTCTATGGCTACACCTTC
. | TRBJ2-5 | TRBV7-9 | . | CASCRMGQSGETQYF | TGTGCCAGCTGCCGCATGGGTCAATCGGGAGAGACCCAGTACTTC
. | TRBJ2-3 | TRBV6-4 | few | CASSDSSGAYTDTQYF | TGTGCCAGCAGTGACTCCTCAGGGGCCTACACAGATACGCAGTATTTT
. | TRBJ2-7 | TRBV4-1 | . | CASSQRDKPESYEQYF | TGCGCCAGCAGCCAAAGGGACAAACCCGAATCCTACGAGCAGTACTTC
. | TRBJ1-2 | TRBV3-1/TRBV3-2 | once | CASSHPAEGYTF | TGTGCCAGCAGCCATCCGGCGGAGGGCTACACCTTC
TRBD2 | TRBJ2-3 | TRBV4-3 | . | CASSQVASGGTKHTDTQYF | TGCGCCAGCAGCCAAGTTGCTAGCGGGGGGACCAAACACACAGATACGCAGTATTTT
. | TRBJ1-2 | TRBV29-1 | once | CSARDSSYGYTF | TGCAGCGCCAGAGACAGCTCCTATGGCTACACCTTC
. | TRBJ2-7 | TRBV10-3 | . | CAIRGHVTSYEQYF | TGTGCCATTAGGGGACATGTAACCTCCTACGAGCAGTACTTC
TRBD1 | TRBJ1-5 | TRBV2 | . | CASRLGGSLNQPQHF | TGTGCCAGCAGGCTAGGGGGCTCTCTTAATCAGCCCCAGCATTTT
. | TRBJ1-5 | TRBV7-6 | . | CASSPGGTQPQHF | TGTGCCAGCAGCCCGGGGGGTACCCAGCCCCAGCATTTT
. | TRBJ1-5 | TRBV7-8 | . | CASSSATGNSNQPQHF | TGTGCCAGCAGTTCGGCCACAGGGAATAGCAATCAGCCCCAGCATTTT
. | TRBJ2-7 | TRBV5-1 | . | CASIPRSYEQYF | TGCGCCAGCATCCCCAGATCCTACGAGCAGTACTTC
. | TRBJ1-1 | TRBV4-1 | once | CASSQAETVNTEAFF | TGCGCCAGCAGCCAAGCAGAGACAGTGAACACTGAAGCTTTCTTT
. | TRBJ1-5 | TRBV12-5 | . | CASGLGQPNSNQPQHF | TGTGCTAGTGGTTTGGGCCAACCTAATAGCAATCAGCCCCAGCATTTT